The 32 T cell receptor beta chains reported below all come from one sample, sequenced in a study of shared clonotypes between healthy human individuals. Assay: immunoSEQ multiplex PCR; the TCRdb copy retains only in-frame clones and omits some. The data hold some 2,500,000 clones, with roughly 93% observed a single time. Input material: naive CD4+ T cells from PBMCs. Subset specified: CD45RA+ positively selected. These receptors were collected from a man younger than 35 in good health. Some clones in this sample may be carry-over from other donors' samples.

The chain couples TRBV6-6 to TRBJ2-5; 7 bases are shared with TRBD1. The ends lost 5 bases at V and 0 bases at J; junction bases unmatched: 3. This CDR3 comprises 14 residues. The germline gives CDR1 MNHNY, CDR2 SVGAGI (reference sequence). The CDR3, as DNA: TGTGCCAGCAGTGTCGACAGGGACCAAGAGACCCAGTACTTC. Protein product: CASSVDRDQETQYF.

This clone was seen once. The chain has TRBV6-5 and TRBJ2-3, with D maybe TRBD1 (6 bases). The CDR3 loop spans 16 amino acids. Trimming left V 2 bases short and J 2 bases short, with 14 bases between. Germline values: CDR1 MNHEY, CDR2 SVGAGI. CDR3 sequence reads: CASSYHGQKFTDTQYF. The CDR3 DNA reads as TGTGCCAGCAGTTACCACGGACAGAAATTCACAGATACGCAGTATTTT.

The rearrangement links TRBV11-1 to TRBJ1-1, with D possibly matching TRBD1 (5 bases). The V gene's germline CDR1 is SGHAT and CDR2 FQDESV (reference sequence). The CDR3 runs 16 residues. V was clipped by 5 bases and J by 0 bases, with 16 bases between them. CDR3 loop: CASSLTRGRMNTEAFF. The CDR3, as DNA: TGTGCCAGCAGCCTCACCCGGGGACGAATGAACACTGAAGCTTTCTTT.

The chain recombines TRBV2 with TRBJ2-7, with 9 bases identical to TRBD1. J was trimmed by 3 bases and V by 4 bases; bases with no gene match: 4. Germline V gives CDR1 SNHLY, CDR2 FYNNEI. This CDR3 has 14 amino acids. In DNA form, the CDR3 reads TGTGCCAGCAGTGGACAGGGGGTTAGCTACGAGCAGTACTTC. This sequence encodes CASSGQGVSYEQYF.

The V gene is TRBV6-5, the J gene TRBJ2-1, with 12 bases lining up with TRBD2. The CDR3 totals 15 residues. Germline trimming cut 6 bases from V and 7 bases from J; bases unmatched to any gene: 7. The germline gives CDR1 MNHEY, CDR2 SVGAGI. The chain's CDR3 is CASRLLAGGGNEQFF. CDR3 coding DNA: TGTGCCAGCAGGCTACTAGCGGGAGGCGGGAATGAGCAGTTCTTC.

This sequence joins TRBV25-1 and TRBJ2-7, with 13 bases identical to TRBD2. CDR3 size: 16 residues. V was clipped by 4 bases and J by 6 bases; unmatched bases: 9. Germline V gene data show CDR1 as MGHDK and CDR2 as SYGVNS. CDR3 nucleotide sequence: TGTGCCAGCAGTGCCCCTGGACTAGCGGGAGAGGGCGAGCAGTACTTC. Translating it yields CASSAPGLAGEGEQYF.

As DNA, the CDR3 is TGTGCCAGCAGTTTGTGGCCCACGGGGAACACTGAAGCTTTCTTT. Residues: CASSLWPTGNTEAFF. The genes are TRBV28 and TRBJ1-1; D unclear. Germline-derived CDR1 and CDR2 are MDHEN and SYDVKM. This CDR3 contains 15 residues. V dropped 3 bases and J dropped 1 base, with 12 bases sitting between them.

A single count supports this clone. The V gene is TRBV9, the J gene TRBJ2-1; 10 bases align to TRBD1. CDR3 size: 17 residues. Germline V CDR1 and CDR2: SGDLS, YYNGEE. J lost 0 bases, V lost 4 bases, and 7 bases had no gene match. The CDR3 DNA reads TGTGCCAGCAGCCCACAGACAGGGGGCCTCTCCTACAATGAGCAGTTCTTC. Protein product: CASSPQTGGLSYNEQFF.

The rearrangement joins TRBV5-5 to TRBJ2-2, with unresolved D. The CDR3 is 16 amino acids. The germline CDR1 and CDR2 sequences are SGHKS and YYEKEE (reference sequence). Trimming left V 1 base short and J 0 bases short, with 10 bases between. The CDR3 DNA sequence: TGTGCCAGCAGCTTGCGGCCAACAACGAACACCGGGGAGCTGTTTTTT. Its protein is CASSLRPTTNTGELFF.

The chain joins TRBV11-2 to TRBJ1-2; D gene uncertain. Germline CDR1 is SGHAT and CDR2 is FQNNGV. The CDR3 has 13 amino acids. Trimming took off 0 bases at V and 4 bases at J, with 6 bases between the two ends. Here the CDR3 DNA reads TGTGCCAGCAGCTTAGACGGATTCTATGGCTACACCTTC. It translates to CASSLDGFYGYTF.

The chain uses TRBV9 and TRBJ2-1, with TRBD2 matching over 8 bases. CDR3 size: 16 residues. The germline V gene encodes CDR1 SGDLS and CDR2 YYNGEE. The ends lost 0 bases at V and 4 bases at J; junction bases unmatched: 6. CDR3 region: CASSVEASGLYNEQFF. CDR3 nucleotides: TGTGCCAGCAGCGTAGAAGCTAGCGGGTTATACAATGAGCAGTTCTTC.

J is TRBJ2-2 and V is TRBV28, with D uncertain. The CDR3 is 15 residues long. Looked up from germline, CDR1 is MDHEN and CDR2 is SYDVKM. V lost 5 bases to trimming and J lost 1 base, with 11 bases between them. The CDR3 region has the DNA TGTGCCAGCAGTCCGGAGACGGTGAACACCGGGGAGCTGTTTTTT. Its protein is CASSPETVNTGELFF. Based on the CDR3 plus reference TRBV28 and TRBJ2-2, the full variable domain is DVKVTQSSRYLVKRTGEKVFLECVQDMDHENMFWYRQDPGLGLRLIYFSYDVKMKEKGDIPEGYSVSREKKERFSLILESASTNQTSMYLCASSPETVNTGELFFGEGSRLTVL.

This chain uses TRBV6-1 with TRBJ1-4; D unresolved. The CDR3 is 12 amino acids. V lost 6 bases and J lost 8, with 10 bases in between. The V gene's germline CDR1 is MNHNS and CDR2 SASEGT. CDR3 in DNA: TGTGCCAGCAGACTCGAAGTCGAAAAACTGTTTTTT. Protein sequence: CASRLEVEKLFF.

The chain employs TRBV11-2 and TRBJ1-1, with D hard to call. CDR3 size: 11 residues. Germline-derived CDR1 and CDR2 are SGHAT and FQNNGV. V lost 7 bases to trimming and J lost 7 bases, with 10 bases between them. The CDR3 nucleotides are TGTGCCAGCACCAATTTTATTGAAGCTTTCTTT. It yields the protein CASTNFIEAFF.

This chain joins TRBV5-6 and TRBJ2-5; TRBD2 agrees at 13 bases. With V trimmed by 4 bases and J by 5 bases, 11 bases remained unmatched. CDR3 length equals 17 residues. Germline lookup yields CDR1 SGHDT and CDR2 YYEEEE. The chain's CDR3 is CASSRTSGSRMAETQYF. The CDR3, as DNA: TGTGCCAGCAGCCGGACTAGCGGGAGCCGGATGGCGGAGACCCAGTACTTC.

J is TRBJ1-1 and V is TRBV7-9, with 7 bases matching TRBD1. CDR3 length: 14 amino acids. CDR1 and CDR2 from the germline V gene are SEHNR and FQNEAQ (reference sequence). The trim removed 1 base at V and 8 bases at J, leaving 7 bases unmatched. The CDR3 DNA follows: TGTGCCAGCAGCTTAGGTAGGGGGCTCGCGGAAGCTTTCTTT. It is translated as CASSLGRGLAEAFF.

The chain recombines TRBV7-9 with TRBJ2-2, with 10 bases matching TRBD1. Trimming at V came to 6 bases and at J to 6 bases, leaving 7 bases not matched to a gene. The CDR3 contains 15 residues. Per germline, CDR1 SEHNR and CDR2 FQNEAQ (reference sequence). CDR3 region: CASRSLGQGAGELFF. DNA of the CDR3: TGTGCCAGCAGGTCTCTAGGACAGGGGGCCGGGGAGCTGTTTTTT.

V and J are TRBV7-2 and TRBJ1-5; 8 nucleotides align to TRBD1. The J segment lost 5 bases and the V segment lost 4 bases, leaving 7 bases of the junction unmatched. CDR3 length equals 15 residues. The germline gives CDR1 SGHTA, CDR2 FQGNSA. CDR3 DNA: TGTGCCAGCAGCTCCGGACAGGGTTGGCATCAGCCCCAGCATTTT. The encoded protein is CASSSGQGWHQPQHF.

The J gene is TRBJ2-1, the V gene TRBV6-1; 8 bases are a match to TRBD2. This CDR3 is 17 amino acids long. The V segment lost 4 bases and the J segment 10 bases; nucleotides outside the gene matches: 18. Looked up from germline, CDR1 is MNHNS and CDR2 is SASEGT. CDR3 nucleotide sequence: TGTGCCAGCAGTGGGAGGGTGGGACTAGGAGATCGGGGGGAGCAGTTCTTC. Protein sequence: CASSGRVGLGDRGEQFF.

The chain joins TRBV2 to TRBJ1-2; no definite D call. The CDR3 extends over 11 amino acids. Germline loops: CDR1 SNHLY, CDR2 FYNNEI. The V gene lost 8 bases and the J gene lost 4 bases, with 8 bases spanning the gap. The CDR3 loop is CASRAGYGYTF. The CDR3 DNA reads TGTGCCAGCCGGGCCGGCTATGGCTACACCTTC. Complete variable domain (other parts from reference TRBV2 and TRBJ1-2): EPEVTQTPSHQVTQMGQEVILRCVPISNHLYFYWYRQILGQKVEFLVSFYNNEISEKSEIFDDQFSVERPDGSNFTLKIRSTKLEDSAMYFCASRAGYGYTFGSGTRLTVV.

This chain links TRBV5-4 with TRBJ2-4; either TRBD1 or TRBD2 may fit D (5 bases each). V was trimmed by 0 bases and J by 0 bases, leaving 19 bases between them. The CDR3 has 19 residues. The germline CDR1 and CDR2 sequences are SGHNT and YYREEE (reference sequence). The CDR3 spells CASSLDRSGPSLAKNIQYF. The CDR3 coding sequence is TGTGCCAGCAGCTTGGATCGGTCGGGACCGAGCCTAGCCAAAAACATTCAGTACTTC.

J is TRBJ1-1 and V is TRBV27; 9 bases agree with TRBD1. V trimming: 6 bases; J trimming: 1 base; junction bases outside the gene matches: 9. CDR1 MNHEY and CDR2 SMNVEV come from the germline V gene (reference sequence). This CDR3 spans 16 amino acids. DNA for the CDR3: TGTGCCAGCAGCAACAGACCGGGACAGGGGAACACTGAAGCTTTCTTT. Its protein product is CASSNRPGQGNTEAFF.

This chain uses TRBV19 with TRBJ2-5; 9 bases are shared with TRBD1. From germline, CDR1 is LNHDA and CDR2 SQIVND (reference sequence). CDR3 length: 15 amino acids. V was pared by 5 bases and J by 7 bases, with 11 bases of the junction left unmatched. CDR3 DNA: TGTGCCAGTAGTCCCTCGGGACAGGGAGGAGGGACCCAGTACTTC. It is translated as CASSPSGQGGGTQYF.

The rearrangement joins TRBV18 to TRBJ1-5; TRBD1 might be the D (6 bases). Germline values: CDR1 KGHSH, CDR2 LQKENI. This CDR3 contains 17 residues. Trimming stripped 2 bases from V and 0 bases from J, with 14 bases between. The DNA for the CDR3 is TGTGCCAGCTCACCAGGGTCAGGGGCATATAGCAATCAGCCCCAGCATTTT. The encoded protein is CASSPGSGAYSNQPQHF.

The rearrangement links TRBV4-2 to TRBJ2-4; D is undetermined. V was pared by 2 bases and J by 1 base, with 9 bases between. This CDR3 spans 15 amino acids. Germline CDR1 reads LGHNA; CDR2 reads YNFKEQ. The CDR3 loop is CASSQLGPAKNIQYF. For the CDR3, the DNA is TGTGCCAGCAGCCAATTAGGGCCTGCCAAAAACATTCAGTACTTC.

The CDR3 sequence: CASGTPLGLVQYF. For the CDR3, the DNA is TGTGCCAGCGGGACTCCCCTCGGGTTGGTGCAGTACTTC. The chain uses TRBV28 and TRBJ2-7, with a weak D call TRBD2 (6 bases). The V gene lost 8 bases and the J gene lost 9 bases, with 20 bases spanning the gap. Per the germline V gene, CDR1 is MDHEN and CDR2 is SYDVKM. This CDR3 has 13 amino acids.

The V call is TRBV10-3, the J call TRBJ2-3; 9 nucleotides align to TRBD2. The V gene end was trimmed by 2 bases and the J gene end by 6 bases; junction bases not matched to a gene: 9. The CDR3 totals 16 residues. Germline loops: CDR1 ENHRY, CDR2 SYGVKD. CDR3: CAISERNSGGADTQYF. As DNA, the CDR3 is TGTGCCATCAGTGAGCGCAATAGCGGGGGTGCGGATACGCAGTATTTT.

Remarks on this clone: Other DNA sequences in this specimen translate into the identical CDR3. The rearrangement joins TRBV6-1 to TRBJ1-1; D may be TRBD1 (5 bases). This CDR3 spans 14 amino acids. From germline, CDR1 is MNHNS and CDR2 SASEGT. The germline V and J ends were trimmed by 1 base and 3 bases, with 9 bases remaining between them. The CDR3 DNA reads as TGTGCCAGCAGTGAAGTAGCGGGGGACACTGAAGCTTTCTTT. It yields the protein CASSEVAGDTEAFF.

The chain carries TRBV6-1 and TRBJ2-3; 8 bases fit TRBD2. Germline CDR1 MNHNS, CDR2 SASEGT. V lost 1 base to trimming and J lost 8 bases; unmatched junction nucleotides: 11. The CDR3 runs 16 residues. CDR3 sequence reads: CASSEGRAGGYRTQYF. CDR3 DNA: TGTGCCAGCAGTGAAGGACGGGCGGGAGGTTATCGTACGCAGTATTTT.

The chain carries TRBV6-4 and TRBJ2-7; 10 bases agree with TRBD1. Germline CDR1 reads MRHNA; CDR2 reads SNTAGT. The junction had 3 bases not matched to a gene; V was cut back by 2 bases and J by 2 bases. This CDR3 contains 15 residues. The CDR3 is CASSDKGQGPYEQYF. The CDR3 nucleotides are TGTGCCAGCAGTGACAAGGGACAGGGGCCCTACGAGCAGTACTTC.

The chain joins TRBV29-1 to TRBJ2-6; 7 bases line up with TRBD1. Germline V gives CDR1 SQVTM, CDR2 ANQGSEA. The V gene end was trimmed by 1 base and the J gene end by 0 bases; junction bases not matched to a gene: 3. There are 16 residues in the CDR3. The CDR3 DNA is TGCAGCGTTGAAGGCAGACAGGGCTCTGGGGCCAACGTCCTGACTTTC. This translates into CSVEGRQGSGANVLTF.

The genes are TRBV28 and TRBJ2-7, with unresolved D. This CDR3 has 12 residues. Germline V CDR1 and CDR2: MDHEN, SYDVKM. V lost 3 bases to trimming and J lost 4 bases, with 7 bases between them. This CDR3 reads CASSFPKYEQYF. In DNA, the CDR3 is TGTGCCAGCAGTTTCCCTAAGTACGAGCAGTACTTC. Full variable domain (rest looked up from reference TRBV28 and TRBJ2-7): DVKVTQSSRYLVKRTGEKVFLECVQDMDHENMFWYRQDPGLGLRLIYFSYDVKMKEKGDIPEGYSVSREKKERFSLILESASTNQTSMYLCASSFPKYEQYFGPGTRLTVT.